This T cell receptor beta chain was captured by sequencing in a study of T cells in Graves' hyperthyroidism and ophthalmopathy. Across the whole study: Peripheral blood collection took place at initial diagnosis, before any treatment.

RNA transcripts yielded amplified TCR beta CDR3 regions. First-round RT-PCR targeting the TCR CDR3 was performed with the HTBI primer set. TCRdb recomputed calls from the multiplex PCR reads with MiXCR, one row per CDR3 protein. The data contain around 440,000 distinct CDR3 sequences, 15% to 17% of them singletons. This clonotype came up many times. Each 10 ml fresh peripheral blood draw supplied the PBMCs. The J segment lost 2 bases and the V segment lost 4 bases, leaving 4 bases of the junction unmatched. This CDR3 is 15 amino acids long. Germline-derived CDR1 and CDR2 are SGHRS and YFSETQ. The genes are TRBV5-1 and TRBJ2-1, with 9 bases matching TRBD1. Material for sequencing was blood. This TCR derives from a woman between 18 and 29 years old with Graves' hyperthyroidism. CDR3 sequence reads: CASSPRDRAYNEQFF. In nucleotides, the CDR3 is TGCGCCAGCAGCCCCCGGGACAGGGCCTACAATGAGCAGTTCTTC.